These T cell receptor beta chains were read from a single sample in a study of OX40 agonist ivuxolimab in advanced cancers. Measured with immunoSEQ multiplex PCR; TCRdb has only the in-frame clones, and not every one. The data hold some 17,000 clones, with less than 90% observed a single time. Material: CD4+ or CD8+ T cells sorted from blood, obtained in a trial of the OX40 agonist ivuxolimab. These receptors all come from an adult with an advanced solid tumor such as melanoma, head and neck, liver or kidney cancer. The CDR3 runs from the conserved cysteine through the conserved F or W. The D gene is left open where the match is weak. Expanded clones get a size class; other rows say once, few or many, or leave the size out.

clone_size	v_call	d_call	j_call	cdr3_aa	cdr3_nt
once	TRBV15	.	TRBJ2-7	CATSNGDSYEQYF	TGTGCCACCAGCAATGGGGATTCCTACGAGCAGTACTTC
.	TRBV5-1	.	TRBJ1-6	CASRDSFNSPLHF	TGCGCCAGCAGGGACAGTTTTAATTCACCCCTCCACTTT
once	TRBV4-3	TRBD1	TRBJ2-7	CASSPGQGVYEQYF	TGCGCCAGCAGCCCAGGACAGGGGGTCTACGAGCAGTACTTC
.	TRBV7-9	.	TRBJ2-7	CASSLGNRAYEQYF	TGTGCCAGCAGCTTAGGGAACAGGGCCTACGAGCAGTACTTC
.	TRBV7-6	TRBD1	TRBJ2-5	CASSLERDRATQETQYF	TGTGCCAGCAGCTTAGAGCGGGACAGGGCAACCCAAGAGACCCAGTACTTC
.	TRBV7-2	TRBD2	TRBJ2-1	CASSLVLAGGFNEQFF	TGTGCCAGCAGCTTAGTACTAGCGGGGGGGTTCAATGAGCAGTTCTTC
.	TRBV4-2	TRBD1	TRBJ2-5	CASSQGNRGAGETQYF	TGTGCCAGCAGCCAAGGGAACAGGGGCGCTGGAGAGACCCAGTACTTC
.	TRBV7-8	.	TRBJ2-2	CASSLGLGTGELFF	TGTGCCAGCAGCCTAGGTTTGGGGACCGGGGAGCTGTTTTTT
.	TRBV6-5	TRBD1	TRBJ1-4	CASSWDSEGEKLFF	TGTGCCAGCAGTTGGGACAGCGAAGGAGAAAAACTGTTTTTT
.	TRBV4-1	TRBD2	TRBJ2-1	CASSLGTSGYYNEQFF	TGCGCCAGCAGCCTTGGGACTAGCGGGTACTACAATGAGCAGTTCTTC
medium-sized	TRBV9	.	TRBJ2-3	CASSTGGNTQYF	TGTGCCAGCAGCACCGGGGGCAACACGCAGTATTTT
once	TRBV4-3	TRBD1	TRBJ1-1	CASSRHRDRFTEAFF	TGCGCCAGCAGCCGACACCGGGACAGGTTTACTGAAGCTTTCTTT
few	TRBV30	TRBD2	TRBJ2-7	CAWGLAGIFAEQYF	TGTGCCTGGGGACTAGCGGGAATCTTTGCCGAGCAGTACTTC
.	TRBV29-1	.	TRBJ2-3	CSVVGRGADTQYF	TGCAGCGTTGTAGGCAGGGGGGCAGATACGCAGTATTTT
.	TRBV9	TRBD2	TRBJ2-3	CASSPGAGYPDTQYF	TGTGCCAGCAGCCCGGGAGCGGGGTATCCAGATACGCAGTATTTT
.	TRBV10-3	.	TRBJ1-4	CAISEEGGATNEKLFF	TGTGCCATCAGTGAGGAGGGAGGGGCAACTAATGAAAAACTGTTTTTT
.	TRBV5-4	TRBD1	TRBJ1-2	CASSSLQGAHYGYTF	TGTGCCAGCAGCTCGCTACAGGGGGCGCACTATGGCTACACCTTC
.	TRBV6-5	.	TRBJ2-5	CASSYSSGSGETQYF	TGTGCCAGCAGTTACTCGAGCGGGTCGGGGGAGACCCAGTACTTC
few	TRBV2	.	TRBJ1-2	CASSPWASASNYGYTF	TGTGCCAGCAGTCCCTGGGCGAGTGCTTCTAACTATGGCTACACCTTC
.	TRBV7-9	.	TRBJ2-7	CASSPSSYEQYF	TGTGCCAGCAGCCCTTCCTCCTACGAGCAGTACTTC
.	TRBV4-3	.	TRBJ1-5	CASSQDHYRQRVQPQHF	TGCGCCAGCAGCCAAGATCATTACCGACAACGGGTTCAGCCCCAGCATTTT
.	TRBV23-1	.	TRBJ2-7	CASSREGVSEQYF	TGCGCCAGCAGTCGGGAAGGGGTAAGCGAGCAGTACTTC